Listed below are T cell receptor beta chains from one sample, sequenced in a study of blood T cell repertoires in COVID-19. Repertoires were generated with immunoSEQ multiplex PCR, while TCRdb's copy carries only in-frame clones and drops some. The data show tens of thousands of clones, with about 81% seen just once and roughly an eighth held by the top ten. The sequenced material came from peripheral blood. These receptors all stem from a woman of 80 years or more with acute or convalescent COVID-19. The CDR3 runs from the conserved cysteine through the conserved F or W. Rows may omit the clone size; those that give it use once, few, many or a size class.

V gene	clone size	J gene	CDR3 protein
TRBV19	NA	TRBJ2-7	CASGSGTSVTYEQYF
TRBV3-1/TRBV3-2	NA	TRBJ2-7	CASSQENRGLEQYF
TRBV5-1	NA	TRBJ2-1	CASSSTGQGVYNEQFF
TRBV11-3	few	TRBJ2-1	CASSPGGVHNEQFF
TRBV7-8	NA	TRBJ2-7	CASREGARQYF
TRBV27	NA	TRBJ1-2	CASSLTGQFRRGYTF
TRBV3-1/TRBV3-2	NA	TRBJ1-5	CASSLTGLNQPQHF
TRBV19	NA	TRBJ2-3	CASSGGRPPSTDTQYF
TRBV10-1	NA	TRBJ2-7	CASSMSGNEQYF
TRBV27	NA	TRBJ2-7	CASSLLIGQGIYEQYF
TRBV4-1	once	TRBJ2-2	CASSQGLSTGELFF
TRBV7-9	few	TRBJ1-5	CASSLGGDNQPQHF
TRBV18	NA	TRBJ2-7	CASSPGRALGEQYF
TRBV5-6	NA	TRBJ1-2	CASSPDRGEANYGYTF
TRBV19	NA	TRBJ2-5	CASSIFYRTSGPVRETQYF
TRBV6-1	NA	TRBJ2-7	CASREDRGHGDEQYF
TRBV7-2	NA	TRBJ2-1	CASSSTGSPYNEQFF
TRBV28	NA	TRBJ1-1	CASSFWTGENTEAFF